The sequence of this TCR beta chain was determined in a study of blood T cell repertoires in COVID-19. Germline-derived CDR1 and CDR2 are SGHDT and YYEEEE. The CDR3 has 13 residues. The junction had 9 bases not matched to a gene; V was cut back by 5 bases and J by 8 bases. Repertoires were generated with immunoSEQ multiplex PCR, while TCRdb's copy carries only in-frame clones and drops some. The sample shows about 100,000 clones, approximately 90% of them seen only once. The TCR was taken from a man aged 45-60 years with acute or convalescent COVID-19. J is TRBJ1-1 and V is TRBV5-6; 7 nucleotides agree with TRBD1. The sequencing sample was made of peripheral blood. CDR3 region: CASSRGTATEAFF. As DNA, the CDR3 is TGTGCCAGCAGTCGCGGGACAGCCACCGAAGCTTTCTTT.